This TCR beta chain was identified during a study of blood T cell repertoires in COVID-19. Study-wide context: Samples representing acute and convalescent COVID-19 were sourced from the United States, Italy and Spain. PBMCs, B-cell-depleted T cells, or T cells were the source of the cDNA or gDNA that made up the material.

Original analysis: Estimation of nucleated cell counts was performed using reference gene primer amplification. The repertoire was sequenced with immunoSEQ multiplex PCR; TCRdb's copy has only in-frame clones and lacks some. The DNA was the basis for D and trimming; V, J and clone size are from that table. Among some 38,000 clones listed, 85% to 90% were seen once. The receptor was derived from a man aged 55 to 70 with active or convalescent COVID-19. Sequenced input: peripheral blood.

CDR3 bases: TGTGCCAGCTCACCTAAAGCGGGAGTATCATACGAGCAGTACTTC. Its protein product is CASSPKAGVSYEQYF. J is TRBJ2-7 and V is TRBV18, with TRBD2 matching over 8 bases. Germline lookup yields CDR1 KGHSH and CDR2 LQKENI. J gave up 4 bases and V 3 bases, and 8 bases lay outside the gene matches. The CDR3 has 15 amino acids. The whole variable domain, filled in from reference TRBV18 and TRBJ2-7, reads NAGVMQNPRHLVRRRGQEARLRCSPMKGHSHVYWYRQLPEEGLKFMVYLQKENIIDESGMPKERFSAEFPKEGPSILRIQQVVRGDSAAYFCASSPKAGVSYEQYFGPGTRLTVT.